This T cell receptor beta chain was sequenced during a study of control samples from healthy donors and cancer patients (dated by TCRdb to 2020 to 2022). From the cysteine through the phenylalanine, the CDR3 covers 13 amino acids. Only CDR3 DNA remains: 39 bases, in frame from the first base. CDR1 MDHEN and CDR2 SYDVKM are derived from the germline V gene. The germline ends are 9 bases apart after V is trimmed by 3 bases and J by 7 bases. About this clone itself: Its antigen is currently not known. Base qualities are missing; no much larger clone stands one base away.

Receptor libraries were prepared by the immunoSEQ multiplex PCR assay. The source is immuneACCESS, and TCRdb retained only in-frame sequences with V and J called. Part of the clones is not carried over; for the studies checked, unresolved V genes explain less than half of this, and the remainder is unexplained. This sample lists some 150,000 clones; roughly 93% were detected once. More than 2% of the sample belongs to the ten largest clones. Sequences were obtained from blood. Rearrangement joined TRBV28 to TRBJ1-4; the D region possibly corresponds to TRBD1 (5 bases align). The TCR comes from a man over 45 in good health. The DNA sequence is given as TGTGCCAGCAGTTTGCAGGGCGGTGAAAAACTGTTTTTT. Its protein reads: CASSLQGGEKLFF.